The clone carrying this TCR beta chain occurred a few times. Its specificity is not known. These data originate in a study of T-cell reconstitution after alpha-beta-depleted transplantation in children. Preparation of the TCRbeta library involved a method that used unique molecular identifiers. TCRdb re-called the PCR reads with MiXCR, one entry per CDR3 protein. The repertoire holds 200,000 to 250,000 distinct CDR3 sequences, 20% to 30% seen once, with 4.5% to 5.5% in the top ten. CDR3 length: 14 residues. V gave up 3 bases and J gave up 6 bases, with 11 bases separating them. Germline loops: CDR1 SGHTA, CDR2 FQGNSA. General observations from the study: Several hundred graft clones that had expanded were reportedly the source of alpha-beta T cells about two months after transplant.

The V gene is TRBV7-2, the J gene TRBJ2-2; D gene unclear. This specimen was PBMCs, mostly from graft donor cells, taken 360 days after TCRalphabeta/CD19-depleted stem cell transplant. This sequence was found in a female patient aged 2-10 years who had a stem cell transplant for congenital amegakaryocytic thrombocytopenia, so the T cells may come from the graft donor. The CDR3 DNA is TGTGCCAGCAGCTTGGCCGGTGATTCCGGGGAGCTGTTTTTT. Encoded protein: CASSLAGDSGELFF. The whole variable domain, remainder taken from reference TRBV7-2 and TRBJ2-2, is GAGVSQSPSNKVTEKGKDVELRCDPISGHTALYWYRQSLGQGLEFLIYFQGNSAPDKSGLPSDRFSAERTGGSVSTLTIQRTQQEDSAVYLCASSLAGDSGELFFGEGSRLTVL.